This T cell receptor (beta chain) originates from a study of PD-L1 blockade in urothelial cancer. The assay was immunoSEQ multiplex PCR, and TCRdb's table has in-frame clones only and misses some. The sample consists of under 60,000 clones, about 90% of them appearing once. Time point given: peripheral blood 6 weeks after treatment start. This CDR3 has 11 amino acids. The V and J ends lost 7 bases and 4 bases respectively, with 7 bases between them. CDR1 is LNHDA, CDR2 SQIVND, per germline (reference sequence). The V gene is TRBV19, the J gene TRBJ2-5; TRBD2 might be the D (6 bases). The clonotype was recovered from a man aged 55 to 69 with urothelial cancer. The sample consisted of PBMCs, taken around atezolizumab (anti-PD-L1) treatment. This CDR3 is CASIGGETQYF. The DNA of the CDR3 is TGTGCCAGTATCGGGGGAGAGACCCAGTACTTC.